The clone carrying this T cell receptor (beta chain) turned up a few times. These data originate in a study of blood T cell repertoires in COVID-19. Study at large: Acute-phase and convalescent COVID-19 samples originated in the United States, Italy and Spain. The cDNA or gDNA used as material had been derived from T cells, B-cell-depleted T cells, or PBMCs.

Original methodology: Estimated nucleated cell counts came from reference gene primer amplification. TCRdb's copy holds only in-frame clones and misses some; the assay was immunoSEQ multiplex PCR. V, J and clone size are those of that table, while D and trimming were read from the DNA. Of tens of thousands of clones in the sample, approximately 81% are singletons; the top ten hold 15% to 20%. The source is a woman aged 60 to 75 with acute or convalescent COVID-19. The specimen sequenced was peripheral blood.

CDR3 coding DNA: TGTGCCAGTAGTCCCGATTGGACTAGCCGGGGCGGCACCGGGGAGCTGTTTTTT. Translation: CASSPDWTSRGGTGELFF. The rearrangement uses TRBV19 and TRBJ2-2, with TRBD2 matching 8 bases. This CDR3 comprises 18 residues. Trimming cost V 5 bases and J 4 bases; bases outside gene matches: 15. In germline, CDR1 is LNHDA, CDR2 SQIVND (reference sequence). The variable domain in full, completed from reference TRBV19 and TRBJ2-2, reads DGGITQSPKYLFRKEGQNVTLSCEQNLNHDAMYWYRQDPGQGLRLIYYSQIVNDFQKGDIAEGYSVSREKKESFPLTVTSAQKNPTAFYLCASSPDWTSRGGTGELFFGEGSRLTVL.